This TCR beta chain came from a study of CD4+ T cells in melanoma. Study-level points and caveats: CD8+ T cell, macrophage and B cell function reportedly correlated with neoantigen-specific CD4+ T cells. In melanoma, neoantigen-specific CD4+ T cells reportedly differed in differentiation state.

Here immunoSEQ multiplex PCR was the method, and the copy in TCRdb shows in-frame clones only, minus some. The sample holds roughly 52,000 clones, more than 60% seen once. This clone was seen once. The antigen is not known. Source material: tumor tissue. This clonotype was sampled from a human donor with melanoma.

The CDR3 protein is CSVGIDGYEQYF. CDR3 coding DNA: TGCAGCGTTGGGATAGACGGCTACGAGCAGTACTTC. The rearrangement links TRBV29-1 to TRBJ2-7; D call uncertain. The ends were cut back, 4 bases at V and 3 bases at J, with 10 bases in the middle. Germline V CDR1 and CDR2: SQVTM, ANQGSEA. This CDR3 has 12 residues.